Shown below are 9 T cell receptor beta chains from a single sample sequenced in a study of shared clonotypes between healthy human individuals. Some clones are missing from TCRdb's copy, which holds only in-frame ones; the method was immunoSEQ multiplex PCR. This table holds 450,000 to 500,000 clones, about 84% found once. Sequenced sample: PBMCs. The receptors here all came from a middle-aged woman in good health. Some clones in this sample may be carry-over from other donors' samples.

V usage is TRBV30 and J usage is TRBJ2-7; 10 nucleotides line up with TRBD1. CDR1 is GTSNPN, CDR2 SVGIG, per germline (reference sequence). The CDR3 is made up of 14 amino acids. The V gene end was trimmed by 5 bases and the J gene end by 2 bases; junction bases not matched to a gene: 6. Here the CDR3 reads CAWRRDRGPYEQYF. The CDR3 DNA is TGTGCCTGGCGCCGGGACAGGGGACCCTACGAGCAGTACTTC.

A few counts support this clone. The chain's CDR3 is CASSSGVAGVEETQYF. The CDR3 DNA reads TGTGCCAGCAGCTCCGGAGTAGCGGGGGTAGAAGAGACCCAGTACTTC. V gene TRBV5-4 combines with J gene TRBJ2-5; 9 bases match TRBD2. Germline assignment: CDR1 SGHNT and CDR2 YYREEE (reference sequence). With V trimmed by 3 bases and J by 3 bases, 9 bases remained unmatched. The CDR3 is 16 amino acids.

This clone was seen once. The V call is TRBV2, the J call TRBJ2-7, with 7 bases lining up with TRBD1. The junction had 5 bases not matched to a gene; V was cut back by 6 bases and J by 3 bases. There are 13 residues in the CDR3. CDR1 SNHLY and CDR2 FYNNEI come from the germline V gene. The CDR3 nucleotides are TGTGCCAGCAGACCGGGACAGTTCTACGAGCAGTACTTC. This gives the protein CASRPGQFYEQYF.

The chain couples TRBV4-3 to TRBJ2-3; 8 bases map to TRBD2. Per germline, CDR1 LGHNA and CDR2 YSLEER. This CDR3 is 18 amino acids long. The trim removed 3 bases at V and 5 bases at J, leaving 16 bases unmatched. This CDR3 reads CASSHHYKAGLEVDTQYF. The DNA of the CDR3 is TGCGCCAGCAGCCACCATTATAAGGCGGGACTAGAGGTAGATACGCAGTATTTT.

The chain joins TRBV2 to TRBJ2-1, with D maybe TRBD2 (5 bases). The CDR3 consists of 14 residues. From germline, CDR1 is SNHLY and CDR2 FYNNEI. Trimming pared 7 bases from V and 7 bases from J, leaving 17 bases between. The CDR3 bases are TGTGCCAGCAAGAGTGATCCCCGCGGGAATGAGCAGTTCTTC. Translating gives CASKSDPRGNEQFF. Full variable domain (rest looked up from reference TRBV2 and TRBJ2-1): EPEVTQTPSHQVTQMGQEVILRCVPISNHLYFYWYRQILGQKVEFLVSFYNNEISEKSEIFDDQFSVERPDGSNFTLKIRSTKLEDSAMYFCASKSDPRGNEQFFGPGTRLTVL.

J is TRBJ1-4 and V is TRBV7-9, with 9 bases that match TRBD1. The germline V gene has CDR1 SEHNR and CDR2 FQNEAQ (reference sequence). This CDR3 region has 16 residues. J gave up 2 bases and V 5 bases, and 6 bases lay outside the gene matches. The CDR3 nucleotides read TGTGCCAGCAGCGACACCGGGACAGGGACTAATGAAAAACTGTTTTTT. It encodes CASSDTGTGTNEKLFF.

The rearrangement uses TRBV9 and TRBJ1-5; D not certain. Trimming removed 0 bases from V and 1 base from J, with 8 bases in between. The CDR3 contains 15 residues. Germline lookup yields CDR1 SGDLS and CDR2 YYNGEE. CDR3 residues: CASSVEGLSNQPQHF. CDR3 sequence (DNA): TGTGCCAGCAGCGTAGAAGGGTTAAGCAATCAGCCCCAGCATTTT.

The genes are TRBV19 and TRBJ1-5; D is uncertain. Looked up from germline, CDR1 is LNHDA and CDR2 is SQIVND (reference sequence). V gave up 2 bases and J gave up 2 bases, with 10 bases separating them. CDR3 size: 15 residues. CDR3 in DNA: TGTGCCAGTAGTATAAGTCAATTTGGCAATCAGCCCCAGCATTTT. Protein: CASSISQFGNQPQHF.

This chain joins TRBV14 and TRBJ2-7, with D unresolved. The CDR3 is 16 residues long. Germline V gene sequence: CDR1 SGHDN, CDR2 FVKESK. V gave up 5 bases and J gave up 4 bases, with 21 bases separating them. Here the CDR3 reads CASSSYMGSRPYEQYF. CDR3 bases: TGTGCCAGCAGCTCCTACATGGGCTCTAGACCTTACGAGCAGTACTTC. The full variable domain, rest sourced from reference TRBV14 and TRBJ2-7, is EAGVTQFPSHSVIEKGQTVTLRCDPISGHDNLYWYRRVMGKEIKFLLHFVKESKQDESGMPNNRFLAERTGGTYSTLKVQPAELEDSGVYFCASSSYMGSRPYEQYFGPGTRLTVT.